The present entry profiles one TCR beta chain with its context. Its antigen remains unidentified. Time point given: week 5, during vaccination. The study gave 300 ug of mutant IDH1 20-mer peptide per vaccine dose, with topical imiquimod. Trimming took 5 bases from V and 3 from J, leaving 7 bases between them. CDR3 length equals 11 residues. Germline CDR1 and CDR2: DFQATT and SNEGSKA (reference sequence). The data are from a study of a mutant IDH1 vaccine in newly diagnosed glioma. Study details: With temozolomide cycles, or 4-6 weeks after radiotherapy alone, vaccination was started.

Clones were sequenced by immunoSEQ multiplex PCR, and TCRdb holds only the in-frame ones, with some missing. The sample has about 40,000 clones, more than 85% seen once. The rearrangement links TRBV20-1 to TRBJ1-1, with D uncertain. The sequence derives from a man aged 50-59 years with glioma. The sample in question was PBMCs, obtained from a glioma patient whose treatment included an IDH1 peptide vaccine. The CDR3 loop is CSAPPDTEAFF. CDR3 DNA: TGCAGTGCTCCTCCAGACACTGAAGCTTTCTTT.